This TCR beta chain originates from a study of naive and memory T cell subsets. General study results and limits: Naive repertoires, especially CD8, held a few larger clonotypes, possibly memory cells re-expressing CD45RA.

An equimolar mix of two oligonucleotides served as the beta constant-region primer for TRBC1 and TRBC2. Nested alpha and beta constant-region primers with the SP2 primer drove four PCR rounds on ligated cDNA. TCRdb itself ran the UMI-ligation and nested PCR reads through MiXCR, one entry per CDR3 protein. Seen here are 120,000 to 150,000 distinct CDR3 sequences, 22% observed once, and the top ten hold over 0.09%. The CDR3 contains 16 residues. Germline lookup yields CDR1 LGHNT and CDR2 FRNRAP. V lost 4 bases, J lost 1 base, and 3 bases stayed unmatched. Note on this clonotype: Its antigen is not identified.

This rearrangement joins TRBV12-5 to TRBJ2-1; 11 bases align to TRBD2. Material for sequencing was naive CD4+ T cells from blood. This clonotype originated in a human donor in good health. The chain's CDR3 is CASGSTSGSSYNEQFF. The DNA of the CDR3 is TGTGCTAGTGGTTCAACTAGCGGGAGTTCCTACAATGAGCAGTTCTTC. The entire variable domain, with the rest obtained from reference TRBV12-5 and TRBJ2-1, is as follows: DARVTQTPRHKVTEMGQEVTMRCQPILGHNTVFWYRQTMMQGLELLAYFRNRAPLDDSGMPKDRFSAEMPDATLATLKIQPSEPRDSAVYFCASGSTSGSSYNEQFFGPGTRLTVL.